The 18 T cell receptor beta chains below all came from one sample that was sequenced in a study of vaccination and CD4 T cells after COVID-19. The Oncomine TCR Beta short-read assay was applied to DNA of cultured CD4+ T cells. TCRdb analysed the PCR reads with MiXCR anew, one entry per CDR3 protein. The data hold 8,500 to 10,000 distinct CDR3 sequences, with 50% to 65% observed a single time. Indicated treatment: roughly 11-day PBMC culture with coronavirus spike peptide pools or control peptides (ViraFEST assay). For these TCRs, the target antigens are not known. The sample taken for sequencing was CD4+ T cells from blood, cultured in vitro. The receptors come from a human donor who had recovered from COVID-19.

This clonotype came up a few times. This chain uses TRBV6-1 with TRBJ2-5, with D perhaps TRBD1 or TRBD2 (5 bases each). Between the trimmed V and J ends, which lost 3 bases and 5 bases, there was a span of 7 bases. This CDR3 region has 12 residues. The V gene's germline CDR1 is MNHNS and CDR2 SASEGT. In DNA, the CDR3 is TGTGCCAGCAGTGAGGGACGGGAGACCCAGTACTTC. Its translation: CASSEGRETQYF.

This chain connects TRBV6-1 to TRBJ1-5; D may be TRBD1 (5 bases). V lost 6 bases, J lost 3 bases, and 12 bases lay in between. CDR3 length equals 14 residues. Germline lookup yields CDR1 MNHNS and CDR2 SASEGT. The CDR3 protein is CASRKPGSNQPQHF. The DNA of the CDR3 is TGTGCCAGCAGAAAACCAGGGTCCAATCAGCCCCAGCATTTT.

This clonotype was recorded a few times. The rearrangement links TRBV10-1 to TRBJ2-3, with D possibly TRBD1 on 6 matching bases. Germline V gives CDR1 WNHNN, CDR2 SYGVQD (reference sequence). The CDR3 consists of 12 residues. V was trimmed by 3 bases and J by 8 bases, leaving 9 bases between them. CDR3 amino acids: CASSDGGGTQYF. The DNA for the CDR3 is TGCGCCAGCAGTGATGGGGGCGGTACGCAGTATTTT.

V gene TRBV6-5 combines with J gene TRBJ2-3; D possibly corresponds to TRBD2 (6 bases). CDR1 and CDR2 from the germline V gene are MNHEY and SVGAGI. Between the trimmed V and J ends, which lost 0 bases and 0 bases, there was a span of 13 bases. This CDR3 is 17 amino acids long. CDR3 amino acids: CASSYSPLAGSTDTQYF. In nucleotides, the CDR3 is TGTGCCAGCAGTTACTCGCCCTTGGCGGGGAGCACAGATACGCAGTATTTT.

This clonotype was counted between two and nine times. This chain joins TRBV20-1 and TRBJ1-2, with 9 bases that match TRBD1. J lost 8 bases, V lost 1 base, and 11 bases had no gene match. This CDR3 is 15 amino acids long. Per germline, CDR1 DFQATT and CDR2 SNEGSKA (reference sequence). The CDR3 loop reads CSARVPGQGRGGYTF. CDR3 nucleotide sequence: TGCAGTGCTAGAGTCCCGGGACAGGGAAGAGGAGGCTACACCTTC.

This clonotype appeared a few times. The CDR3 region has the DNA TGTGCCAGCTCACCACCCGGCAGGGCGGACTATGGCTACACCTTC. This encodes CASSPPGRADYGYTF. The V and J genes are TRBV18 and TRBJ1-2; tentatively, D is TRBD1 (5 bases). The V and J ends lost 0 bases and 3 bases respectively, with 11 bases between them. This CDR3 region has 15 residues. Germline V gene data show CDR1 as KGHSH and CDR2 as LQKENI.

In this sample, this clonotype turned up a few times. The CDR3 bases are TGTGCCAGCAGCCAAAGACAGGGTAATGGCTACACCTTC. Translated, it gives CASSQRQGNGYTF. The chain employs TRBV6-2 or TRBV6-3 and TRBJ1-2; 7 bases align to TRBD1. Germline lookup yields CDR1 MNHEY and CDR2 SVGEGT. With 6 bases clipped from V and 6 bases from J, the junction kept 7 bases outside the gene matches. This CDR3 spans 13 amino acids.

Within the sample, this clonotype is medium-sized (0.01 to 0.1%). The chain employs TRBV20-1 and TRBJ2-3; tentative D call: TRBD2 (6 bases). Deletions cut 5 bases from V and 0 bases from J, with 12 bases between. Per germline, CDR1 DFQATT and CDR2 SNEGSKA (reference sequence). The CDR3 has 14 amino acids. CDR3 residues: CSARDSSSTDTQYF. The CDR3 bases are TGCAGTGCTCGGGACTCTTCTAGCACAGATACGCAGTATTTT.

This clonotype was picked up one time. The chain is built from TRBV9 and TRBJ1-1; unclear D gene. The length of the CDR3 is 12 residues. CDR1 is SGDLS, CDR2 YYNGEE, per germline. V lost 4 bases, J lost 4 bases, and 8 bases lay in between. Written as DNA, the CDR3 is TGTGCCAGCAGCCTCCGGTCCACTGAAGCTTTCTTT. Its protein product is CASSLRSTEAFF. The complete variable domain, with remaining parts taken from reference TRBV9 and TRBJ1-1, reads DSGVTQTPKHLITATGQRVTLRCSPRSGDLSVYWYQQSLDQGLQFLIQYYNGEERAKGNILERFSAQQFPDLHSELNLSSLELGDSALYFCASSLRSTEAFFGQGTRLTVV.

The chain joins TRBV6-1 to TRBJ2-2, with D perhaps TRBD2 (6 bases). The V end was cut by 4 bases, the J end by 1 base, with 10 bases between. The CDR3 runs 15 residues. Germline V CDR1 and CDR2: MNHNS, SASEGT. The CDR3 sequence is CASSVVAVNTGELFF. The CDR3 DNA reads TGTGCCAGCAGTGTCGTAGCGGTGAACACCGGGGAGCTGTTTTTT.

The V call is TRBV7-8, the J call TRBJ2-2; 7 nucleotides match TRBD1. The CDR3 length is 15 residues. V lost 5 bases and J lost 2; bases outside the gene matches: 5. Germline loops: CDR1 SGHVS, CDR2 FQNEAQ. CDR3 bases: TGTGCCAGCAGCCGTGGGACAGCTAACACCGGGGAGCTGTTTTTT. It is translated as CASSRGTANTGELFF.

CDR3 DNA: TGTGCCAGCAGGACGGACAGGGTAGATGGCTACACCTTC. This encodes CASRTDRVDGYTF. This sequence joins TRBV28 and TRBJ1-2; 8 bases fit TRBD1. V lost 6 bases to trimming and J lost 6 bases; unmatched junction nucleotides: 6. The germline CDR1 and CDR2 sequences are MDHEN and SYDVKM. This CDR3 has 13 amino acids.

As DNA, the CDR3 is TGTGCCAGCAGCTTAGGTTCGGGGAACACTGAAGCTTTCTTT. Amino acid sequence: CASSLGSGNTEAFF. The chain recombines TRBV11-2 with TRBJ1-1, with no clear D. Trimming removed 1 base from V and 1 base from J, with 7 bases in between. CDR3 length: 14 residues. Germline-derived CDR1 and CDR2 are SGHAT and FQNNGV.

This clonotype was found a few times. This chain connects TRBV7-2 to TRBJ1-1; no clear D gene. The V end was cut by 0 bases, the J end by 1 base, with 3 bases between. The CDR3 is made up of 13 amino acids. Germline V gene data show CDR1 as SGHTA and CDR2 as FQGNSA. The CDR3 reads CASSLAGNTEAFF. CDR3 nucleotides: TGTGCCAGCAGCTTAGCTGGGAACACTGAAGCTTTCTTT.

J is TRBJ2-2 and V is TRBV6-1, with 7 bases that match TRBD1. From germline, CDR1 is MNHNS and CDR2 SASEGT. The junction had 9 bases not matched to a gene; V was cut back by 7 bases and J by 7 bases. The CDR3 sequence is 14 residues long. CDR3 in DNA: TGTGCCAGCATCGGCAAGGGGGCCATCGGGGAGCTGTTTTTT. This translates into CASIGKGAIGELFF.

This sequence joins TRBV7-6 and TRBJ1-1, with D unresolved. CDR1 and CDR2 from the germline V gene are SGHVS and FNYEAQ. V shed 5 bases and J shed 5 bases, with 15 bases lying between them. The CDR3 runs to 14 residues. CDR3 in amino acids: CASSVESVRTEAFF. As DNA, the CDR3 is TGTGCCAGCAGCGTGGAGTCGGTTCGGACTGAAGCTTTCTTT.

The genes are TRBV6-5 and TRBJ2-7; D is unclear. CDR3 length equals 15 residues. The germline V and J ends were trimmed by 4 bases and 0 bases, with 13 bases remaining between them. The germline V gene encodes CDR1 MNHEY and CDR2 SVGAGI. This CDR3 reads CASSLSSEGSYEQYF. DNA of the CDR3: TGTGCCAGCAGTTTGAGCAGTGAAGGCTCCTACGAGCAGTACTTC.

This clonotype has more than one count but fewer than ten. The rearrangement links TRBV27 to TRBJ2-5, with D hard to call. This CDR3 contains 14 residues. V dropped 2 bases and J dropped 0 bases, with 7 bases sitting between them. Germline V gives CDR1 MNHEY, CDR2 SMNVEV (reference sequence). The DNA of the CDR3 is TGTGCCAGCAGTTTAAGTCAGAACCAAGAGACCCAGTACTTC. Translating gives CASSLSQNQETQYF.